One sample yielded the 30 T cell receptor beta chains listed below, sequenced in a study of T cells in Graves' hyperthyroidism and ophthalmopathy. What was amplified from RNA transcripts were TCR beta CDR3 regions. HTBI primers drove first-round RT-PCR of the TCR CDR3. TCRdb passed the multiplex PCR reads through MiXCR, listing each CDR3 protein once. The data show under 130,000 distinct CDR3 sequences, approximately 48% seen once. Material for sequencing was blood. The receptors shown here come from a man between 35 and 55 years old with Graves' hyperthyroidism.

The rearrangement joins TRBV7-2 to TRBJ2-3; 8 bases line up with TRBD2. Germline assignment: CDR1 SGHTA and CDR2 FQGNSA. This CDR3 has 15 amino acids. V lost 0 bases to trimming and J lost 1 base; unmatched junction nucleotides: 0. The CDR3 is CASSLAGRGTDTQYF. The CDR3 DNA reads TGTGCCAGCAGCTTAGCCGGGAGGGGCACAGATACGCAGTATTTT.

About this clonotype: A much more abundant neighbour one base away suggests this may be a read error. This chain joins TRBV5-5 and TRBJ1-1, with D unresolved. This CDR3 comprises 14 residues. The germline CDR1 and CDR2 sequences are SGHKS and YYEKEE (reference sequence). The CDR3 here is CASSQDPRNTEAVF. CDR3 in DNA: TGTGCCAGCAGCCAAGATCCCCGGAACACTGAAGCTGTCTTT.

This clonotype is termed medium-sized. The J gene is TRBJ1-1, the V gene TRBV24-1; the D is unclear. The CDR3 sequence is 12 residues long. The germline V gene has CDR1 KGHDR and CDR2 SFDVKD. Trimming removed 2 bases at V and 13 bases at J, with 13 bases between. The CDR3 loop reads CATSDSDTSVFF. Here the CDR3 DNA reads TGTGCCACCAGTGATTCTGACACCTCGGTTTTCTTT.

On this clonotype itself: This may come from a read error, since a much larger clone is one base off. The chain is built from TRBV5-4 and TRBJ2-5, with D maybe TRBD2 (6 bases). Germline assignment: CDR1 SGHNT and CDR2 YYREEE (reference sequence). Trimming shortened V by 2 bases and J by 5 bases, and 22 bases separated the two germline ends. The CDR3 sequence is 17 residues long. The CDR3 loop reads CASSFVRDSWLAETQYF. CDR3 nucleotide sequence: TGTGCCAGCAGCTTTGTAAGGGACTCCTGGTTAGCGGAGACCCAGTACTTC.

At least ten counts were recorded for this clonotype. This chain links TRBV6-5 with TRBJ1-3; the D is unclear. Germline values: CDR1 MNHEY, CDR2 SVGAGI. CDR3 length equals 12 residues. Trimming removed 4 bases from V and 2 bases from J, with 3 bases in between. In DNA, the CDR3 is TGTGCCAGCAGTTCAGCTGGAAACACCATATATTTT. It translates to CASSSAGNTIYF.

The V gene is TRBV9, the J gene TRBJ2-5, with D perhaps assigned TRBD1 or TRBD2 (6 bases each). V lost 0 bases and J lost 6, with 9 bases in between. Germline CDR1 reads SGDLS; CDR2 reads YYNGEE. CDR3 length equals 13 residues. The CDR3 DNA sequence: TGTGCCAGCAGCGTAGGGGGGGCGCAGACCCAGTACTTC. Translating it yields CASSVGGAQTQYF. The whole variable domain, remainder taken from reference TRBV9 and TRBJ2-5, is DSGVTQTPKHLITATGQRVTLRCSPRSGDLSVYWYQQSLDQGLQFLIQYYNGEERAKGNILERFSAQQFPDLHSELNLSSLELGDSALYFCASSVGGAQTQYFGPGTRLLVL.

This clonotype was found many times. The rearrangement links TRBV20-1 to TRBJ2-3; perhaps TRBD1 as D (5 bases). Germline V lookup: CDR1 DFQATT, CDR2 SNEGSKA (reference sequence). There are 14 residues in the CDR3. V shed 5 bases and J shed 0 bases, with 12 bases lying between them. The CDR3 DNA is TGCAGTGCTCTTAGGGGTCCTAGCACAGATACGCAGTATTTT. This codes for CSALRGPSTDTQYF.

This clonotype appeared many times. The CDR3 is CASSAVSNQPQHF. In DNA form, the CDR3 reads TGTGCCAGCAGTGCTGTGAGCAATCAGCCCCAGCATTTT. This chain links TRBV2 with TRBJ1-5; no reliable D call. Germline values: CDR1 SNHLY, CDR2 FYNNEI. The V gene lost 4 bases and the J gene lost 1 base, with 5 bases spanning the gap. This CDR3 comprises 13 residues. Full variable domain (outside the CDR3, taken from reference TRBV2 and TRBJ1-5): EPEVTQTPSHQVTQMGQEVILRCVPISNHLYFYWYRQILGQKVEFLVSFYNNEISEKSEIFDDQFSVERPDGSNFTLKIRSTKLEDSAMYFCASSAVSNQPQHFGDGTRLSIL.

Ten or more counts support this clonotype. V and J are TRBV7-2 and TRBJ2-4; TRBD2 matches 7 bases. Trimming took 4 bases from V and 6 from J; bases not matched to a gene: 6. Germline V gives CDR1 SGHTA, CDR2 FQGNSA. The CDR3 is 14 amino acids. The CDR3 DNA is TGTGCCAGCAGCTCTCGGACTAGTCGAAACATTCAGTACTTC. This codes for CASSSRTSRNIQYF.

A remark on this clonotype: An end of the junction does not agree with germline; a read error may underlie this. The V and J genes are TRBV19 and TRBJ2-1; TRBD2 aligns across 13 bases. Germline CDR1 and CDR2: LNHDA and SQIVND (reference sequence). The CDR3 extends over 16 amino acids. The CDR3 DNA reads TGTGCCAATAGTCCCCGAACTAGCGGGAGGGGGAATGAGCAGTTCTTC. Translated, it gives CANSPRTSGRGNEQFF.

This clonotype was detected ten times or more. This chain joins TRBV7-3 and TRBJ2-1; tentatively, D is TRBD2 (6 bases). This CDR3 has 15 amino acids. CDR1 SGHTA and CDR2 FQGTGA come from the germline V gene. V lost 3 bases and J lost 7, with 16 bases in between. CDR3 loop: CASSFSGETRNEQFF. The CDR3 DNA sequence: TGTGCCAGCAGCTTTTCGGGGGAGACTCGGAATGAGCAGTTCTTC.

This clonotype was detected many times. This chain connects TRBV6-5 to TRBJ1-4; D perhaps matches TRBD1 (5 bases). The CDR3 consists of 12 residues. Germline values: CDR1 MNHEY, CDR2 SVGAGI. Between the trimmed V and J ends, which lost 2 bases and 7 bases, there was a span of 5 bases. The CDR3 sequence is CASSYTGEKLFF. CDR3 coding DNA: TGTGCCAGCAGTTACACAGGTGAAAAACTGTTTTTT.

This clonotype appeared many times. The rearrangement uses TRBV7-8 and TRBJ2-2; 9 positions agree with TRBD1. Germline values: CDR1 SGHVS, CDR2 FQNEAQ. This CDR3 region has 16 residues. V trimming: 3 bases; J trimming: 7 bases; junction bases outside the gene matches: 9. The DNA of the CDR3 is TGTGCCAGCAGCTTGCCGGGACAGGGTGGTAACGGGGAGCTGTTTTTT. Translated: CASSLPGQGGNGELFF.

This clonotype occurred many times. This sequence joins TRBV6-2 or TRBV6-3 and TRBJ2-1; 8 bases map to TRBD2. Germline trimming cut 8 bases from V and 4 bases from J; bases unmatched to any gene: 7. Germline CDR1 reads MNHEY; CDR2 reads SVGEGT. This CDR3 comprises 14 residues. Here the CDR3 DNA reads TGTGCCAGCCAAACTAGCGGCCTATACAATGAGCAGTTCTTC. Translated, it gives CASQTSGLYNEQFF.

At least ten counts were recorded for this clonotype. In DNA form, the CDR3 reads TGTGCCAGTAGTATAGGCCTGACTAGCGGAAGCCAAGAGACCCAGTACTTC. This codes for CASSIGLTSGSQETQYF. The V and J genes are TRBV19 and TRBJ2-5; 9 bases map to TRBD2. This CDR3 contains 17 residues. Germline V gives CDR1 LNHDA, CDR2 SQIVND (reference sequence). The junction had 7 bases not matched to a gene; V was cut back by 1 base and J by 1 base.

This clonotype was counted many times. Here the CDR3 DNA reads TGTGCCAGCAGGCCGGGACAGGGGGATTCAGGGGAGCTGTTTTTT. This sequence encodes CASRPGQGDSGELFF. The V gene is TRBV12-3 or TRBV12-4, the J gene TRBJ2-2; TRBD1 aligns across 11 bases. The CDR3 runs to 15 residues. V was clipped by 6 bases and J by 8 bases; unmatched bases: 8.

Concerning this clonotype: Sequence at one end of the junction differs from germline and may be a read error. The V call is TRBV20-1, the J call TRBJ1-1; 7 nucleotides agree with TRBD1. Germline V gene lookup returns CDR1 DFQATT and CDR2 SNEGSKA (reference sequence). The CDR3 extends over 15 amino acids. CDR3 nucleotides: TGCAGTGTTAGAGATCCGGACAGGATGAACACGGAAGCTTTCTTT. Translated: CSVRDPDRMNTEAFF.

This clonotype has just one count. The chain combines TRBV29-1 with TRBJ1-4; perhaps TRBD1 as D (5 bases). The V gene's germline CDR1 is SQVTM and CDR2 ANQGSEA. Deletions cut 1 base from V and 5 bases from J, with 8 bases between. This CDR3 contains 13 residues. CDR3 in DNA: TGCAGCGTTGAAGGTTGGGGGAATGAAAAACTGTTTTTT. Protein product: CSVEGWGNEKLFF.

This clonotype appeared many times. V gene TRBV5-1 combines with J gene TRBJ1-4; weak D call: TRBD1 (6 bases). Trimming took 9 bases from V and 3 from J, leaving 21 bases between them. Germline lookup yields CDR1 SGHRS and CDR2 YFSETQ. This CDR3 spans 16 amino acids. For the CDR3, the DNA is TGCGCCACCCGGGGCGGGGACATCCGATCTAATGAAAAACTGTTTTTT. Protein: CATRGGDIRSNEKLFF.

CDR3 sequence reads: CSARDGGQEGTEAFF. The CDR3 bases are TGCAGTGCTAGAGATGGGGGACAGGAAGGTACGGAAGCTTTCTTT. The genes are TRBV20-1 and TRBJ1-1, with 8 bases identical to TRBD1. V shed 0 bases, J shed 8 bases, and the junction held 11 bases outside the gene matches. The CDR3 extends over 15 amino acids. Germline CDR1 is DFQATT and CDR2 is SNEGSKA (reference sequence).

The chain employs TRBV12-3 or TRBV12-4 and TRBJ2-1; D uncertain. This CDR3 is built from 11 residues. V lost 8 bases, J lost 5 bases, and 7 bases lay in between. CDR3 sequence reads: CASRRNNEQFF. The CDR3 bases are TGTGCCAGCCGAAGAAACAATGAGCAGTTCTTC.

As concerns this clonotype: At one end, the junction sequence differs from germline, possibly due to a read error. The chain is built from TRBV20-1 and TRBJ1-5; a weak D match, TRBD1 (5 bases). The CDR3 runs to 14 residues. Germline V gene data show CDR1 as DFQATT and CDR2 as SNEGSKA (reference sequence). CDR3 loop: CSAEDRQTNQPRHF. The CDR3 DNA reads TGCAGTGCCGAAGACAGACAAACCAATCAGCCCCGGCATTTT.

The table lists this clonotype with a few counts. This chain connects TRBV12-3 or TRBV12-4 to TRBJ1-3, with D unresolved. This CDR3 spans 16 amino acids. The V end was cut by 1 base, the J end by 1 base, with 11 bases between. Here the CDR3 DNA reads TGTGCCAGCAGTTTAGTTGACGGGTGGTCTGGAAACACCATATATTTT. Translating gives CASSLVDGWSGNTIYF.

In its sample, this clonotype was seen many times. The chain joins TRBV3-1 to TRBJ1-2; weak D call: TRBD1 (6 bases). Germline assignment: CDR1 LGHDT and CDR2 YNNKEL (reference sequence). V was pared by 4 bases and J by 7 bases, with 16 bases between. The CDR3 is made up of 14 amino acids. Here the CDR3 reads CASSPSVQGTGYTF. The CDR3, as DNA: TGTGCCAGCAGCCCGAGCGTCCAGGGGACTGGCTACACCTTC.

To note about this clonotype: One end of the junction is discordant with germline, which a read error may explain. The rearrangement joins TRBV7-2 to TRBJ2-7; TRBD1 aligns across 11 bases. Germline V gene lookup returns CDR1 SGHTA and CDR2 FQGNSA. The CDR3 is made up of 17 amino acids. The CDR3 is CASSQEFGTGGTYEQYF. The CDR3 nucleotides are TGCGCCAGCAGCCAAGAGTTTGGGACAGGGGGTACCTACGAGCAGTACTTC.

This clonotype occurred many times. The V gene is TRBV6-2 or TRBV6-3, the J gene TRBJ2-7; D is uncertain. V shed 0 bases and J shed 1 base, with 4 bases lying between them. Per germline, CDR1 MNHEY and CDR2 SVGEGT. The CDR3 covers 13 residues. The CDR3 sequence: CASSYSGSYEQYF. The CDR3 nucleotides read TGTGCCAGCAGTTACTCTGGGTCCTACGAGCAGTACTTC.

The table lists this clonotype with many counts. The chain links TRBV7-2 to TRBJ1-2, with 9 positions matching TRBD1. Looked up from germline, CDR1 is SGHTA and CDR2 is FQGNSA. The CDR3 runs 13 residues. Losses at the gene ends were 3 bases for V and 8 bases for J; bases not matched to a gene: 4. The DNA of the CDR3 is TGTGCCAGCAGCTTTAGACAGGGGGAGGGCTACACCTTC. This codes for CASSFRQGEGYTF.

Turning to this clonotype: With a much larger clone just one base away, this may be a read error. Without the conserved terminal phenylalanine or tryptophan, this CDR3 likely stems from a read error. The chain combines TRBV5-4 with TRBJ1-1; the match to TRBD1 covers 9 bases. CDR1 is SGHNT and CDR2 is YYREEE in the germline V gene (reference sequence). The CDR3 is 16 residues long. The trim removed 3 bases at V and 4 bases at J, leaving 10 bases unmatched. The CDR3 nucleotides read TGTGCCAGCAGCTGGCCGGGACAGGGCTTTGGCACTGAAGCTTTCTTG. Protein: CASSWPGQGFGTEAFL.

V and J are TRBV5-8 and TRBJ2-1; 9 bases match TRBD1. Germline assignment: CDR1 SGHTS and CDR2 YDEGEE. The CDR3 loop spans 14 amino acids. J was trimmed by 3 bases and V by 4 bases; bases with no gene match: 2. The CDR3 loop is CASSRDRVYNEQFF. The CDR3 DNA follows: TGTGCCAGCAGCCGGGACAGGGTCTACAATGAGCAGTTCTTC.

The table lists this clonotype with many counts. The chain couples TRBV10-3 to TRBJ2-1, with a tentative D call TRBD2 (5 bases). Germline V gene lookup returns CDR1 ENHRY and CDR2 SYGVKD. V dropped 3 bases and J dropped 2 bases, with 11 bases sitting between them. The CDR3 is 15 amino acids. CDR3 nucleotides: TGTGCCATCAGTGAAAGACTAACCGCCTACAATGAGCAGTTCTTC. This translates into CAISERLTAYNEQFF.